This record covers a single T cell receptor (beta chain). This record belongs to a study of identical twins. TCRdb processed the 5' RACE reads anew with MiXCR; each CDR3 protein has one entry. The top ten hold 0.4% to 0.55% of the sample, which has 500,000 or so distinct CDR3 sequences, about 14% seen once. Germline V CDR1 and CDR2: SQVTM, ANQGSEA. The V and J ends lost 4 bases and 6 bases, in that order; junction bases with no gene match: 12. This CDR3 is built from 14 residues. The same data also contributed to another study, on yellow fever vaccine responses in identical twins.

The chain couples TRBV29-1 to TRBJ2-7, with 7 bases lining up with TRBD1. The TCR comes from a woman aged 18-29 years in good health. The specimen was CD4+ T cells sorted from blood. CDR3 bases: TGCAGCGTTGGGCTGACAGGGTATGGGAGCGAGCAGTACTTC. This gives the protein CSVGLTGYGSEQYF.